These 10 T cell receptor beta chains were all obtained from the same sample, sequenced in a study of T cells in Graves' hyperthyroidism and ophthalmopathy. TCR beta CDR3 sequences were amplified from RNA transcripts. The primer set for the first-round RT-PCR of the TCR CDR3 was HTBI. One entry per CDR3 protein, called by TCRdb with MiXCR from the multiplex PCR reads. The data hold 600,000 to 650,000 distinct CDR3 sequences, with 15% to 20% observed a single time. Sequencing was performed on blood. The receptors come from a woman aged 25 to 39 with Graves' hyperthyroidism.

The V call is TRBV11-2, the J call TRBJ2-3; the D gene could be TRBD1 or TRBD2 (5 bases each). The CDR3 is 13 amino acids. V lost 8 bases and J 4 bases, leaving 13 bases between the germline ends. Germline V CDR1 and CDR2: SGHAT, FQNNGV. CDR3 in DNA: TGTGCCAGCCACCCCCGGGGCGCAGATACGCAGTATTTT. Protein sequence: CASHPRGADTQYF.

The gene calls are TRBV20-1 and TRBJ2-3; a possible D gene is TRBD2 (6 bases). Trimming removed 3 bases from V and 0 bases from J, with 13 bases in between. CDR3 size: 15 residues. Germline values: CDR1 DFQATT, CDR2 SNEGSKA (reference sequence). The CDR3 bases are TGCAGTGCTAGCAGCCTAGCGCCTAGCACAGATACGCAGTATTTT. It yields the protein CSASSLAPSTDTQYF.

This clonotype was seen a handful of times. This could be a read error, since a much larger clone is one nucleotide away. The rearrangement joins TRBV12-3 or TRBV12-4 to TRBJ2-1, with 10 positions matching TRBD1. This CDR3 has 16 amino acids. CDR3 coding DNA: TGTGTCAGCAGAGATGATCCGGGACAGGGGAGGAATGAGCAGTTCTTC. Translated: CVSRDDPGQGRNEQFF.

This clonotype was found many times. The chain couples TRBV12-3 or TRBV12-4 to TRBJ2-6; D uncertain. The CDR3 has 14 residues. Between the trimmed V and J ends, which lost 11 bases and 0 bases, there was a span of 11 bases. The DNA of the CDR3 is TGTGCCTGCCGTAGGACCTCTGGGGCCAACGTCCTGACTTTC. As protein: CACRRTSGANVLTF.

This clonotype was recorded many times. The rearrangement joins TRBV20-1 to TRBJ1-5; no clear D. The CDR3 has 15 residues. Germline V gene data show CDR1 as DFQATT and CDR2 as SNEGSKA (reference sequence). V was shortened by 4 bases and J by 3 bases, with 16 bases between the two germline ends. The CDR3 reads CSATGGRRNNQPQHF. DNA of the CDR3: TGCAGTGCTACAGGAGGGAGACGGAACAATCAGCCCCAGCATTTT.

The chain joins TRBV28 to TRBJ1-4, with 10 bases that match TRBD1. This CDR3 region has 15 residues. CDR1 is MDHEN and CDR2 is SYDVKM in the germline V gene. V was clipped by 6 bases and J by 5 bases; unmatched bases: 6. DNA of the CDR3: TGTGCCAGCAGCCCCCTGGACAGGGGGAATGAAAAACTGTTTTTT. Its protein product is CASSPLDRGNEKLFF.

The genes are TRBV2 and TRBJ1-4, with 9 bases matching TRBD1. V gave up 6 bases and J gave up 13 bases; unmatched junction bases: 12. CDR3 length: 14 amino acids. The germline CDR1 and CDR2 sequences are SNHLY and FYNNEI. CDR3 DNA: TGTGCCAGCAGCCGGACAGGGGAGACCACAGGACTGTTTTTT. Amino acids: CASSRTGETTGLFF.

V is TRBV19 and J is TRBJ2-7; 14 nucleotides align to TRBD2. Germline CDR1 and CDR2: LNHDA and SQIVND (reference sequence). The CDR3 consists of 15 residues. The V and J ends lost 6 bases and 3 bases, in that order; junction bases with no gene match: 4. The CDR3 region has the DNA TGTGCCAGTAGGACTAGCGGGAGGGGCGACTACGAGCAGTACTTC. Translating it yields CASRTSGRGDYEQYF.

The gene calls are TRBV7-3 and TRBJ1-2, with TRBD1 matching 7 bases. Germline CDR1 reads SGHTA; CDR2 reads FQGTGA. J gave up 8 bases and V 2 bases, and 11 bases lay outside the gene matches. The CDR3 contains 15 residues. CDR3 sequence (DNA): TGTGCCAGCAGCTTATCGTCAGGGGGAATCAGCGGCTACACCTTC. Its translation is CASSLSSGGISGYTF.

Note on this clonotype: One end of the junction fails to match germline, which may point to a read error. The chain recombines TRBV16 with TRBJ1-2; 10 bases fit TRBD1. This CDR3 is built from 15 residues. In germline, CDR1 is KGHSY, CDR2 FQNENV. The CDR3 region has the DNA TGTGCCATCAGCCAAGGACAGGGGGGCTTCGATGGCTACACCTTC. Translation: CAISQGQGGFDGYTF.